This TCR beta chain was recovered during a study of T cells in Graves' hyperthyroidism and ophthalmopathy. CDR1 is GTSNPN, CDR2 SVGIG, per germline (reference sequence). The CDR3 spans 13 residues. The V end lost 2 bases, the J end lost 6 bases, and 13 bases lay between the germline ends. Regions amplified from RNA transcripts were the TCR beta CDR3 regions. In the first-round RT-PCR of the TCR CDR3, the HTBI primer set was used. TCRdb reprocessed the multiplex PCR reads with MiXCR, giving one entry per CDR3 protein. This table has about 250,000 distinct CDR3 sequences, roughly 15% appearing once. The study based diagnoses on clinical symptoms, serum thyroxine and TRAb, thyroid ultrasound and orbital computed tomography. This sample holds PBMCs from about 9.3 ml fresh peripheral blood. This clonotype was seen at least ten times.

The sequencing sample was made of blood. This clonotype originated in a woman aged 45-65 years with Graves' hyperthyroidism that later progressed to Graves' ophthalmopathy. This sequence joins TRBV30 and TRBJ1-2; the D is unclear. CDR3 bases: TGTGCCTGGAGTAGGAGAATCATCCATGGCTACACCTTC. The encoded protein is CAWSRRIIHGYTF.